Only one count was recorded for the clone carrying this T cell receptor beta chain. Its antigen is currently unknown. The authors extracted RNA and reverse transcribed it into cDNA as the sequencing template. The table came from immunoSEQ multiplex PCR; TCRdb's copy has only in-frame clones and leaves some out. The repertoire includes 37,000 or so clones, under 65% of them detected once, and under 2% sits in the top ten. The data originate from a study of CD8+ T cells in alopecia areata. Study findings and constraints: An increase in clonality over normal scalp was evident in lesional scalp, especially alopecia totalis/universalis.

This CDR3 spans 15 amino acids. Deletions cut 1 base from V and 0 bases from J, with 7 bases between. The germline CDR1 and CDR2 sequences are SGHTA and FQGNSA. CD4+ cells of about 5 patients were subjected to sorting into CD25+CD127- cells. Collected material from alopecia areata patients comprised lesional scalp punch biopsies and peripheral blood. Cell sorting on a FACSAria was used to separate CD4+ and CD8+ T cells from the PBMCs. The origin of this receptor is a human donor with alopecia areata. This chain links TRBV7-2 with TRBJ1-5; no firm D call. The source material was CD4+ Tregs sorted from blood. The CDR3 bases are TGTGCCAGCAGCTTAGGGCCCGATAGCAATCAGCCCCAGCATTTT. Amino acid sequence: CASSLGPDSNQPQHF.